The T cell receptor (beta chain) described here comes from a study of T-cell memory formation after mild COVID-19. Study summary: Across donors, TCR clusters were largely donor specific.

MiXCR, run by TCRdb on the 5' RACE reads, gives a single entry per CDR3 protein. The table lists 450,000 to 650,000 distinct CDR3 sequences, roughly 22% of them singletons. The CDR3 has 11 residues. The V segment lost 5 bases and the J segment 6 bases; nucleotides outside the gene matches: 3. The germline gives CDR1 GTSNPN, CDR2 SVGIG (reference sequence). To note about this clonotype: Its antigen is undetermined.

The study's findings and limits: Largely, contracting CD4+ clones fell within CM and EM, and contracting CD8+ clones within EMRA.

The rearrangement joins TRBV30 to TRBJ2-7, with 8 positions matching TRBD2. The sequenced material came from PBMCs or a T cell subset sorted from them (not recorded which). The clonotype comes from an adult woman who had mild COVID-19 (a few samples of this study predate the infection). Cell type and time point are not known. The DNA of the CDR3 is TGTGCCTGGGTCGGGGGGGTCGAGCAGTACTTC. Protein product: CAWVGGVEQYF.